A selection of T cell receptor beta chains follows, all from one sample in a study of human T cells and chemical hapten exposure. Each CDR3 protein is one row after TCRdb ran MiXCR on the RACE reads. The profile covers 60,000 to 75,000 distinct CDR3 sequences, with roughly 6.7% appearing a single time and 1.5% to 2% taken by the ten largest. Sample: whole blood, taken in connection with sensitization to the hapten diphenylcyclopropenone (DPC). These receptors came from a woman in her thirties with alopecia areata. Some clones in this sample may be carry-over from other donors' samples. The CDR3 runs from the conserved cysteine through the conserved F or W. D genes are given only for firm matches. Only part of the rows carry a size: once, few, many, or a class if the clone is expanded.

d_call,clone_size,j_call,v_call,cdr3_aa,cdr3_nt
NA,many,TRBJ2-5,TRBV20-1,CSARQGSPGETQYF,TGCAGTGCTAGGCAGGGGTCTCCGGGAGAGACCCAGTACTTC
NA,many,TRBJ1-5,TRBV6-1,CASSEVLGQPQHF,TGTGCCAGCAGTGAGGTTCTTGGGCAGCCCCAGCATTTT
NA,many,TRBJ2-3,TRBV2,CASTFGGAGTDTQYF,TGTGCCAGCACGTTTGGGGGGGCCGGGACAGATACGCAGTATTTT
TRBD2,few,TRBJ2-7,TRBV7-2,CASSSWGGSSYEQYF,TGTGCCAGCAGCTCTTGGGGCGGGAGCTCCTACGAGCAGTACTTC
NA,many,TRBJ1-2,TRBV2,CASGQKGVRSPLGYTF,TGTGCCAGCGGACAGAAGGGGGTGAGGTCTCCGTTAGGCTACACCTTC
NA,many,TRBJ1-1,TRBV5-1,CASSTWDTSMNTEAFF,TGCGCCAGCAGCACCTGGGACACCTCGATGAACACTGAAGCTTTCTTT
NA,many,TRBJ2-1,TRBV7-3,CASSWGGEDFNEQFF,TGTGCCAGCAGCTGGGGCGGAGAGGACTTCAATGAGCAGTTCTTC
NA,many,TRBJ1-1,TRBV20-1,CSAPNRAMNTEAFF,TGCAGTGCTCCCAACAGGGCCATGAACACTGAAGCTTTCTTT
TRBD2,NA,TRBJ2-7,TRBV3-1,CASSPSSGSTYEQYF,TGTGCCAGCAGCCCGTCTAGCGGTTCCACCTACGAGCAGTACTTC
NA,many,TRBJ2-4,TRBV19,CASSPLYGGLAKNIQYF,TGTGCCAGTAGTCCTCTCTACGGGGGGCTGGCCAAAAACATTCAGTACTTC
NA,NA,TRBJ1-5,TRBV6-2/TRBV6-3,CASSTHRPETQPQHF,TGTGCCAGCAGTACCCACCGACCAGAGACCCAGCCCCAGCATTTT
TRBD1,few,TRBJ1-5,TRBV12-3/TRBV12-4,CASSLIALGTGHQPQHF,TGTGCCAGCAGTTTAATCGCCCTAGGGACAGGACATCAGCCCCAGCATTTT
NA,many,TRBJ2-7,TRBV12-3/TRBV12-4,CASSPLVGGNYEQYF,TGTGCCAGCAGTCCTCTTGTCGGGGGAAACTACGAGCAGTACTTC
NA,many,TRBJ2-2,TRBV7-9,CASSRDAETGELFF,TGTGCCAGCAGCCGGGATGCTGAAACCGGGGAGCTGTTTTTT
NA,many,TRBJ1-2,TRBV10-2,CASSEADRLANYGYTF,TGCGCCAGCAGTGAGGCCGACAGGCTAGCTAACTATGGCTACACCTTC
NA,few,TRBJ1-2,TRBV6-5,CASSYSGLVGQGFYGYTF,TGTGCCAGCAGTTACAGCGGGCTCGTGGGGCAGGGATTCTATGGCTACACCTTC
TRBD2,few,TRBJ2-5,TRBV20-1,CSASLAGAYQETQYF,TGCAGTGCTAGCCTAGCGGGGGCGTACCAAGAGACCCAGTACTTC
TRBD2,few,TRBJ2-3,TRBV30,CAWGTRGTTDTQYF,TGTGCCTGGGGGACTAGGGGTACCACAGATACGCAGTATTTT
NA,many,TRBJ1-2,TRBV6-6,CASSYPYGRDANYGYTF,TGTGCCAGCAGTTACCCATATGGACGGGATGCTAACTATGGCTACACCTTC
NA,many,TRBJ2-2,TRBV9,CASSVVGGNTGELFF,TGTGCCAGCAGCGTCGTGGGAGGTAACACCGGGGAGCTGTTTTTT
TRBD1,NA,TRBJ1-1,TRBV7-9,CASSLRTGRTNTEAFF,TGTGCCAGCAGCTTAAGGACAGGAAGAACGAACACTGAAGCTTTCTTT
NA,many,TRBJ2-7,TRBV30,CAWRQVPNHEQYF,TGTGCCTGGAGGCAGGTTCCGAACCACGAGCAGTACTTC
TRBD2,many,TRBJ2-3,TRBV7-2,CASSLRLAGAFSTDTQYF,TGTGCCAGCAGCTTACGTCTAGCGGGGGCCTTTAGCACAGATACGCAGTATTTT
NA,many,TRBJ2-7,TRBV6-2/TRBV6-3,CASGGRPRFYEQYF,TGTGCCAGCGGAGGACGGCCCCGCTTTTACGAGCAGTACTTC
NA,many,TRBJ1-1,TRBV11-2,CASSLMENTEAFF,TGTGCCAGCAGCTTAATGGAGAACACTGAAGCTTTCTTT
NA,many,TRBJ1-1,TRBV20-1,CSASHDRRTTEAFF,TGCAGTGCTAGTCACGACAGGCGGACCACTGAAGCTTTCTTT
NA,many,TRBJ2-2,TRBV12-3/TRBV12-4,CASSFLGGANTGELFF,TGTGCCAGCAGTTTCCTTGGGGGCGCGAACACCGGGGAGCTGTTTTTT
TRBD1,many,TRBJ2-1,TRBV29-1,CSVEGELDRGSYNEQFF,TGCAGCGTTGAAGGGGAGCTAGACAGGGGATCCTACAATGAGCAGTTCTTC
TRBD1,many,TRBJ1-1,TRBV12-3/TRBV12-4,CASSPGQGNTEAFF,TGTGCCAGCAGTCCCGGACAGGGGAACACTGAAGCTTTCTTT
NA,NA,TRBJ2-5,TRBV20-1,CSARSGTYQETQYF,TGCAGTGCCCGCTCCGGGACATACCAAGAGACCCAGTACTTC
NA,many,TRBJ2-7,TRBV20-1,CSARDRMGHYEQYF,TGCAGTGCTAGAGATCGGATGGGACACTACGAGCAGTACTTC
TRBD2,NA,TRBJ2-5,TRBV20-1,CSASDSGGLQETQYF,TGCAGTGCTAGTGATAGCGGGGGGCTCCAAGAGACCCAGTACTTC
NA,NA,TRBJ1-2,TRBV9,CASSTVNYGDTF,TGTGCCAGCAGTACAGTTAACTATGGCGACACCTTC
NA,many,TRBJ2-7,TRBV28,CASSQPGVYEQYF,TGTGCCAGCAGTCAACCCGGAGTGTACGAGCAGTACTTC
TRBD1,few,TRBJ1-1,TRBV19,CASSSPGQGNTEAFF,TGTGCCAGTAGTTCCCCGGGACAGGGTAACACTGAAGCTTTCTTT
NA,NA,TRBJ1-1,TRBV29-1,CSVEEVMNTEAFF,TGCAGCGTTGAAGAGGTAATGAACACTGAAGCTTTCTTT
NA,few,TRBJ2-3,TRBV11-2,CASSLDLGISTDTQYF,TGTGCCAGCAGCTTAGATCTGGGGATCAGCACAGATACGCAGTATTTT
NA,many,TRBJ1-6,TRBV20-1,CSARGDTLYNSPLHF,TGCAGTGCTAGAGGGGACACCCTATATAATTCACCCCTCCACTTT
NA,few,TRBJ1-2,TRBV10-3,CAISEVGSYGYTF,TGTGCCATCAGTGAGGTGGGAAGTTATGGCTACACCTTC
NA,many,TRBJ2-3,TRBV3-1,CASSQVSVRDTQYF,TGTGCCAGCAGCCAAGTCTCAGTCCGGGATACGCAGTATTTT
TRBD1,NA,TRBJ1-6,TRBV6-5,CASTRARTGPGSYNSPLHF,TGTGCCAGCACAAGAGCCCGGACAGGGCCGGGTTCCTATAATTCACCCCTCCACTTT
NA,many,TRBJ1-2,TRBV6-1,CASLSFGRAEAGYTF,TGTGCCAGCCTATCTTTCGGCAGGGCAGAGGCTGGCTACACCTTC
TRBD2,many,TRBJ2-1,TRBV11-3,CASSLGGGSVNEQFF,TGTGCCAGCAGCTTAGGGGGAGGGAGTGTCAATGAGCAGTTCTTC
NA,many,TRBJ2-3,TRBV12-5,CASGFRQRDGQLWGTDTQYF,TGTGCTAGTGGTTTTCGTCAACGGGACGGACAGTTGTGGGGCACAGATACGCAGTATTTT
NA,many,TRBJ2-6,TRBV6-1,CASIGFHGEANSGANVLTF,TGTGCCAGCATTGGGTTCCATGGAGAAGCCAACTCTGGGGCCAACGTCCTGACTTTC
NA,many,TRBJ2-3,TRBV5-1,CASSTQGGADTQYF,TGCGCCAGCAGCACCCAGGGCGGGGCAGATACGCAGTATTTT
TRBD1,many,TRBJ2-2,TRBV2,CASEGRQGAQTGELFF,TGTGCCAGTGAGGGACGACAGGGGGCACAAACCGGGGAGCTGTTTTTT
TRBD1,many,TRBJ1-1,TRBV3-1,CASGQGAMNTEAFF,TGTGCCAGCGGACAGGGGGCCATGAACACTGAAGCTTTCTTT
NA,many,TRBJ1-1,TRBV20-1,CSARDLGLGAFF,TGCAGTGCTAGAGATCTTGGACTCGGGGCTTTCTTT
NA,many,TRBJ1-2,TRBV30,CACQRVGGYTF,TGTGCCTGCCAGAGAGTGGGTGGCTACACCTTC
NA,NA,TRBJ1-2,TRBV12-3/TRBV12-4,CASSLERARGADGYTF,TGTGCCAGCAGTTTAGAGAGGGCCCGGGGGGCTGATGGCTACACCTTC
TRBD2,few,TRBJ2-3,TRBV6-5,CASSYSGLAGDADTQYF,TGTGCCAGCAGTTACTCCGGACTAGCGGGGGACGCAGATACGCAGTATTTT
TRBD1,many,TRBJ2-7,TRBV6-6,CASSYIRQGAPYEQYF,TGTGCCAGCAGTTACATCCGACAGGGGGCCCCTTACGAGCAGTACTTC